The entry below gives a single TCR beta chain sequence along with its context. This record belongs to a study of CD8 T cells in Susac syndrome. Reverse transcription of about 0.45 to 1 ug RNA was performed with random hexamers. TCRdb used MiXCR to reprocess the immunoSEQ multiplex PCR reads, holding one entry per CDR3 protein. The sample lists 110,000 to 150,000 distinct CDR3 sequences; 94% were seen once. Sequenced: CD8+ T cells from PBMCs. This clonotype originated in a human donor in good health.

CDR3 nucleotides: TGTGCCTGCATGGAGGGTCGGGATCAGCCCCAGCATTTT. This translates into CACMEGRDQPQHF. The V gene is TRBV30, the J gene TRBJ1-5; D is uncertain. V dropped 6 bases and J dropped 5 bases, with 14 bases sitting between them. The CDR3 totals 13 residues. CDR1 and CDR2 from the germline V gene are GTSNPN and SVGIG (reference sequence).